This TCR beta chain was profiled in a study of T cells in Graves' hyperthyroidism and ophthalmopathy. The CDR3 sequence is 16 residues long. Germline lookup yields CDR1 SGHAT and CDR2 FQNNGV. V lost 2 bases and J lost 7, with 17 bases in between. This clonotype was counted at least ten times. The antigen is unknown. The PBMCs were sourced from fresh peripheral blood (about 10 ml). Study observations and caveats: Ophthalmopathy was model-predicted a median about 6.7 months pre-onset.

RNA transcripts yielded amplified TCR beta CDR3 regions. First-round RT-PCR of the TCR CDR3 relied on the HTBI primer set. TCRdb re-called the multiplex PCR reads through MiXCR, storing one row per CDR3 protein. Among roughly 250,000 distinct CDR3 sequences listed, approximately 15% were seen once. The sample consisted of blood. The receptor comes from a woman in her thirties or forties with Graves' hyperthyroidism that later progressed to Graves' ophthalmopathy. The V gene is TRBV11-2, the J gene TRBJ2-2; the D call may be TRBD1 or TRBD2 (5 bases each). CDR3: CASSLRFEGSGGELFF. Here the CDR3 DNA reads TGTGCCAGCAGCTTACGTTTTGAGGGGTCGGGCGGGGAGCTGTTTTTT.